This T cell receptor beta chain appears in the sequencing data of a study of shared clonotypes between healthy human individuals. V lost 6 bases and J 2 bases, leaving 6 bases between the germline ends. Looked up from germline, CDR1 is MGHDK and CDR2 is SYGVNS. CDR3 length: 12 amino acids. Researchers partitioned CD4+ cells into CD45RA+ naive and CD45RA-negative memory subsets. Comments on this clone: What it binds is not known.

Study results and limitations: Four donors shared 5% to 5.5% of their naive CD4 clonotypes. In having few donors, the study represented limited genetic and exposure-history diversity.

The protocol was immunoSEQ multiplex PCR, while the TCRdb copy is restricted to in-frame clones and leaves out a portion. The profile shows roughly 1,100,000 clones, about 80% of them singletons. This receptor was taken from a man younger than 35 in good health. Material for sequencing was memory CD4+ T cells sorted from blood. Noted subset: CD45RA-negative fraction. The chain is built from TRBV25-1 and TRBJ2-3; no firm D call. The CDR3 DNA reads as TGTGCCAGCAGGACGAACACAGATACGCAGTATTTT. Translation gives CASRTNTDTQYF.